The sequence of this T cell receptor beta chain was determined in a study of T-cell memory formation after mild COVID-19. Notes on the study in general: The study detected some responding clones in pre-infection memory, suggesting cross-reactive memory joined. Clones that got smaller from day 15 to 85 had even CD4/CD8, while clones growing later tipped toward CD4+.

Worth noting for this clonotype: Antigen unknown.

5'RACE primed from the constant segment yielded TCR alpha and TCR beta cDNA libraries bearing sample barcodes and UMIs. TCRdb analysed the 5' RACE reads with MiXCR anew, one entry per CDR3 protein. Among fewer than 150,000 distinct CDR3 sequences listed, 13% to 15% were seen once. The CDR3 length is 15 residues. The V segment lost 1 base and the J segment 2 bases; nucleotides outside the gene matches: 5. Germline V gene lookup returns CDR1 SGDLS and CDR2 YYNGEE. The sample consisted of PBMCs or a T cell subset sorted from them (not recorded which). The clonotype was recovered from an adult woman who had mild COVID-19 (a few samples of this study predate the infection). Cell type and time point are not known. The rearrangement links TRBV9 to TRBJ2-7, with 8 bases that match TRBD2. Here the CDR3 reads CASSVTSGPPYEQYF. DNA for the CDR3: TGTGCCAGCAGCGTAACTAGCGGCCCTCCCTACGAGCAGTACTTC.